The 11 T cell receptor beta chains presented below share a single source sample, sequenced in a study of blood T cell repertoires in COVID-19. The repertoire was sequenced with immunoSEQ multiplex PCR; TCRdb's copy has only in-frame clones and lacks some. Of 100,000 or so clones in the sample, about 85% were seen once. The sample consisted of peripheral blood. These receptors all stem from a human donor in a cohort sampled during active COVID-19.

This chain uses TRBV18 with TRBJ2-5; D gene unclear. The V end lost 3 bases, the J end lost 1 base, and 6 bases lay between the germline ends. The CDR3 loop spans 13 amino acids. Per germline, CDR1 KGHSH and CDR2 LQKENI. In nucleotides, the CDR3 is TGTGCCAGCTCACCCTCTTTCCAAGAGACCCAGTACTTC. Translating gives CASSPSFQETQYF. The complete variable domain, with remaining parts taken from reference TRBV18 and TRBJ2-5, reads NAGVMQNPRHLVRRRGQEARLRCSPMKGHSHVYWYRQLPEEGLKFMVYLQKENIIDESGMPKERFSAEFPKEGPSILRIQQVVRGDSAAYFCASSPSFQETQYFGPGTRLLVL.

This sequence joins TRBV11-2 and TRBJ2-7; D remains unclear. V dropped 6 bases and J dropped 0 bases, with 9 bases sitting between them. The germline V gene encodes CDR1 SGHAT and CDR2 FQNNGV. The CDR3 totals 13 residues. The CDR3 sequence is CASSYSSSYEQYF. Here the CDR3 DNA reads TGTGCCAGCAGTTATAGTAGCTCCTACGAGCAGTACTTC.

The V call is TRBV5-1, the J call TRBJ2-3; weak D call: TRBD2 (6 bases). The germline V and J ends were trimmed by 3 bases and 3 bases, with 11 bases remaining between them. CDR1 is SGHRS, CDR2 YFSETQ, per germline. This CDR3 has 14 residues. In DNA form, the CDR3 reads TGCGCCAGCAGCTCTGAGCGGGCTACAGATACGCAGTATTTT. Its translation: CASSSERATDTQYF.

The chain employs TRBV7-8 and TRBJ1-1, with D unresolved. The CDR3 extends over 15 amino acids. Germline V gene data show CDR1 as SGHVS and CDR2 as FQNEAQ. The V and J ends lost 0 bases and 7 bases respectively, with 15 bases between them. CDR3 bases: TGTGCCAGCAGCTTAGCCCCGACGGTGGGCCATGAAGCTTTCTTT. This gives the protein CASSLAPTVGHEAFF.

This chain joins TRBV3-1 (or the pseudogene TRBV3-2) and TRBJ2-1, with D unclear. The CDR3 loop spans 16 amino acids. Germline V CDR1 and CDR2: LGHDT, YNNKEL (reference sequence). V dropped 1 base and J dropped 4 bases, with 14 bases sitting between them. CDR3 loop: CASSQGYVAVYNEQFF. Here the CDR3 DNA reads TGTGCCAGCAGCCAAGGGTACGTAGCCGTGTACAATGAGCAGTTCTTC.

The rearrangement links TRBV6-6 to TRBJ2-3; TRBD2 is a possible D gene (6 bases). Trimming shortened V by 7 bases and J by 4 bases, and 15 bases separated the two germline ends. CDR1 is MNHNY and CDR2 is SVGAGI in the germline V gene (reference sequence). The CDR3 has 14 residues. The chain's CDR3 is CASTERALPDTQYF. The CDR3 bases are TGTGCCAGCACCGAGCGGGCCCTGCCAGATACGCAGTATTTT.

This sequence joins TRBV9 and TRBJ2-3; tentative D call: TRBD2 (5 bases). Germline CDR1 and CDR2: SGDLS and YYNGEE. Trimming pared 4 bases from V and 6 bases from J, leaving 15 bases between. The CDR3 covers 14 residues. The CDR3 loop is CASSRAAGGDTQYF. As DNA, the CDR3 is TGTGCCAGCAGCCGCGCCGCGGGTGGGGATACGCAGTATTTT.

This clone has a single count. The chain couples TRBV4-1 to TRBJ2-5; the match to TRBD2 covers 11 bases. The germline gives CDR1 MGHRA, CDR2 YSYEKL. CDR3 length: 17 amino acids. V was clipped by 1 base and J by 7 bases; unmatched bases: 11. The CDR3 reads CASSQGETSGVLGTQYF. In DNA, the CDR3 is TGCGCCAGCAGCCAAGGGGAGACTAGCGGGGTGTTGGGGACCCAGTACTTC.

The chain links TRBV11-2 to TRBJ2-2; 7 nucleotides align to TRBD1. Germline V gene lookup returns CDR1 SGHAT and CDR2 FQNNGV. The CDR3 sequence is 17 residues long. V dropped 3 bases and J dropped 4; count of bases not matched to a gene: 11. The DNA of the CDR3 is TGTGCCAGCAGCTTTAGAACCGGGACAGCCCCCACCGGGGAGCTGTTTTTT. Protein product: CASSFRTGTAPTGELFF.

The chain couples TRBV11-1 to TRBJ2-1; the match to TRBD2 covers 8 bases. The V and J ends lost 6 bases and 8 bases, in that order; junction bases with no gene match: 15. This CDR3 region has 16 residues. Germline V gene sequence: CDR1 SGHAT, CDR2 FQDESV (reference sequence). In nucleotides, the CDR3 is TGTGCCAGCAGTGTATGGGGGACTAGTGAGATCGATGAGCAGTTCTTC. Residues: CASSVWGTSEIDEQFF.

The genes are TRBV27 and TRBJ2-1; possible D gene TRBD2, 6 bases. The length of the CDR3 is 15 residues. The V and J ends lost 5 bases and 5 bases respectively, with 16 bases between them. The germline gives CDR1 MNHEY, CDR2 SMNVEV (reference sequence). The CDR3 DNA follows: TGTGCCAGCAGTGTACCACTGCGGGGAAACAATGAGCAGTTCTTC. Translating gives CASSVPLRGNNEQFF.